This T cell receptor beta chain was captured by sequencing in a study of blood T cell repertoires in COVID-19. Study at large: The study drew acute and convalescent COVID-19 samples from the United States, Italy and Spain.

V lost 3 bases, J lost 6 bases, and 12 bases lay in between. Per the germline V gene, CDR1 is SGHVS and CDR2 is FQNEAQ. This CDR3 has 14 residues. Libraries were prepared by immunoSEQ multiplex PCR; TCRdb keeps only in-frame clonotypes and omits some of them. The sample yields some 170,000 clones, over 80% seen once. The chain recombines TRBV7-8 with TRBJ1-5, with D possibly matching TRBD1 (5 bases). The sequenced sample consisted of peripheral blood. This TCR was sampled from a woman at least 80 years old with active or convalescent COVID-19. The CDR3 DNA is TGTGCCAGCAGCTTGGGCAGGGCCCCTCAGCCCCAGCATTTT. This encodes CASSLGRAPQPQHF.